The next 24 T cell receptor beta chains were all read from a single sample in a study of a mutant IDH1 vaccine in newly diagnosed glioma. Sample time point: week 35, safety follow-up. Doses consisted of 300 ug of mutant IDH1 20-mer peptide each, paired with topical imiquimod. These receptors are not linked to any known antigen. Profiled with immunoSEQ multiplex PCR; TCRdb holds only in-frame clones, not every one. The sample shows 50,000 to 70,000 clones, around four fifths of them seen only once. The source material was PBMCs, sampled from a glioma patient whose treatment included an IDH1 peptide vaccine. The receptor source for this set is a man younger than 40 with glioma.

CDR3 coding DNA: TGCGCCAGCATGGTAGGGGGCGCTGACTATGGCTACACCTTC. It specifies CASMVGGADYGYTF. This chain connects TRBV5-1 to TRBJ1-2, with 7 bases fitting TRBD1. With V trimmed by 6 bases and J by 3 bases, 8 bases remained unmatched. The CDR3 is 14 residues long. CDR1 is SGHRS and CDR2 is YFSETQ in the germline V gene.

The CDR3 coding sequence is TGTGCCAGCAGCTTCCGACAGGGGTCTCAGCCCCAGCATTTT. Its translation is CASSFRQGSQPQHF. V and J are TRBV5-6 and TRBJ1-5, with 8 positions matching TRBD1. J was trimmed by 6 bases and V by 2 bases; bases with no gene match: 4. The V gene's germline CDR1 is SGHDT and CDR2 YYEEEE. This CDR3 is 14 amino acids long.

This clone was observed a single time. The rearrangement joins TRBV6-6 to TRBJ2-7; 11 nucleotides align to TRBD1. Germline V gene sequence: CDR1 MNHNY, CDR2 SVGAGI (reference sequence). This CDR3 contains 16 residues. V shed 4 bases, J shed 3 bases, and the junction held 8 bases outside the gene matches. The CDR3 DNA sequence: TGTGCCAGCAGTTTCTCCACCGGGACAGGGGGCTACGAGCAGTACTTC. Its protein is CASSFSTGTGGYEQYF.

The J gene is TRBJ1-5, the V gene TRBV6-6; 9 bases are a match to TRBD1. This CDR3 spans 15 amino acids. J was trimmed by 6 bases and V by 2 bases; bases with no gene match: 5. Germline V gives CDR1 MNHNY, CDR2 SVGAGI (reference sequence). DNA of the CDR3: TGTGCCAGCAGTTACGGGACAGGGTCCCTTCAGCCCCAGCATTTT. This gives the protein CASSYGTGSLQPQHF.

The chain uses TRBV7-6 and TRBJ2-7, with D perhaps being TRBD1 or TRBD2 (5 bases each). V was cut by 5 bases and J by 2 bases, with 10 bases left in between. This CDR3 region has 13 residues. The V gene's germline CDR1 is SGHVS and CDR2 FNYEAQ. CDR3 loop: CASSRDGTYEQYF. For the CDR3, the DNA is TGTGCCAGCAGCCGGGACGGAACCTACGAGCAGTACTTC.

This clone has only a few counts. The chain has TRBV6-4 and TRBJ1-1; unclear D gene. The CDR3 is 13 amino acids. Trimming removed 2 bases from V and 1 base from J, with 5 bases in between. From germline, CDR1 is MRHNA and CDR2 SNTAGT. This chain's CDR3 is CASSDEENTEAFF. CDR3 DNA sequence: TGTGCCAGCAGTGACGAGGAGAACACTGAAGCTTTCTTT.

The rearrangement links TRBV28 to TRBJ1-1; 7 bases match TRBD1. Germline V gene sequence: CDR1 MDHEN, CDR2 SYDVKM. Unmatched junction bases numbered 2, after V lost 7 bases and J lost 0 bases. This CDR3 spans 13 amino acids. DNA of the CDR3: TGTGCCAGCACGGGACAGATGAACACTGAAGCTTTCTTT. Its protein product is CASTGQMNTEAFF.

This clone turned up a few times. The chain has TRBV4-1 and TRBJ1-1; D ambiguous. The CDR3 has 14 residues. The ends were cut back, 3 bases at V and 4 bases at J, with 12 bases in the middle. CDR1 and CDR2 from the germline V gene are MGHRA and YSYEKL. CDR3: CASSHMGFGTEAFF. CDR3 sequence (DNA): TGCGCCAGCAGCCATATGGGTTTCGGCACTGAAGCTTTCTTT.

This chain connects TRBV11-3 to TRBJ2-7; D unresolved. There are 13 residues in the CDR3. The germline V gene has CDR1 SGHNT and CDR2 YENEEA. V was pared by 5 bases and J by 5 bases, with 13 bases between. The CDR3 bases are TGTGCCAGCAGCCCACGGGTTGCGGACGAGCAGTACTTC. This sequence encodes CASSPRVADEQYF.

The chain joins TRBV9 to TRBJ2-2; 10 nucleotides line up with TRBD1. Germline CDR1 is SGDLS and CDR2 is YYNGEE. This CDR3 has 16 residues. V lost 3 bases and J lost 7; bases outside the gene matches: 9. CDR3 bases: TGTGCCAGCAGCGGCGGGGGACAGGGGTTAATCGGGGAGCTGTTTTTT. It specifies CASSGGGQGLIGELFF.

The gene calls are TRBV6-6 and TRBJ2-4, with 7 bases matching TRBD1. The V segment lost 4 bases and the J segment 3 bases; nucleotides outside the gene matches: 9. CDR1 and CDR2 from the germline V gene are MNHNY and SVGAGI (reference sequence). The CDR3 sequence is 16 residues long. The CDR3 loop is CASSFLEGAGKNIQYF. The CDR3 DNA follows: TGTGCCAGCAGTTTCCTTGAGGGGGCAGGCAAAAACATTCAGTACTTC.

The chain has TRBV5-1 and TRBJ2-7; 7 bases match TRBD2. V trimming: 6 bases; J trimming: 7 bases; junction bases outside the gene matches: 7. CDR1 and CDR2 (germline): SGHRS, YFSETQ. The CDR3 contains 12 residues. CDR3 in amino acids: CASKGTTWEQYF. For the CDR3, the DNA is TGCGCCAGCAAGGGGACTACTTGGGAGCAGTACTTC.

This clone was counted a few times. The genes are TRBV9 and TRBJ2-3; a weak D match, TRBD2 (5 bases). Germline CDR1 SGDLS, CDR2 YYNGEE. This CDR3 spans 15 amino acids. V was cut by 6 bases and J by 2 bases, with 16 bases left in between. CDR3: CASNLFWRFTDTQYF. CDR3 nucleotide sequence: TGTGCCAGCAATTTGTTCTGGAGGTTCACAGATACGCAGTATTTT.

This clone was counted once. The chain couples TRBV11-2 to TRBJ1-1, with D uncertain. The CDR3 runs to 13 residues. From germline, CDR1 is SGHAT and CDR2 FQNNGV. V lost 5 bases to trimming and J lost 3 bases, with 10 bases between them. CDR3 sequence reads: CASSREMDTEAFF. The DNA of the CDR3 is TGTGCCAGCAGCCGCGAGATGGACACTGAAGCTTTCTTT.

This clone came up a few times. The chain combines TRBV19 with TRBJ1-5; no reliable D call. The CDR3 loop spans 13 amino acids. V dropped 3 bases and J dropped 1 base, with 4 bases sitting between them. The germline V gene has CDR1 LNHDA and CDR2 SQIVND (reference sequence). CDR3 protein: CASSMGSNQPQHF. The CDR3 DNA reads TGTGCCAGTAGTATGGGGAGCAATCAGCCCCAGCATTTT.

This clone was seen a few times. The rearrangement joins TRBV6-1 to TRBJ1-2; TRBD1 might be the D (6 bases). The germline V and J ends were trimmed by 3 bases and 8 bases, with 13 bases remaining between them. The CDR3 has 13 residues. Germline assignment: CDR1 MNHNS and CDR2 SASEGT. The CDR3 DNA reads as TGTGCCAGCAGTGATCGGGGGCTTTGGGGCTACACCTTC. Residues: CASSDRGLWGYTF.

The V gene is TRBV28, the J gene TRBJ1-6; TRBD1 might be the D (6 bases). The CDR3 loop spans 14 amino acids. Per germline, CDR1 MDHEN and CDR2 SYDVKM. With 5 bases removed from V and 6 bases from J, the gap between germline ends came to 11 bases. The CDR3 loop reads CASSQDRANSPLHF. The DNA for the CDR3 is TGTGCCAGCAGTCAGGACAGAGCTAATTCACCCCTCCACTTT.

The J gene is TRBJ2-3, the V gene TRBV2, with D tentatively TRBD2 (5 bases). CDR3 length equals 16 residues. V was cut by 4 bases and J by 6 bases, with 20 bases left in between. Per the germline V gene, CDR1 is SNHLY and CDR2 is FYNNEI. CDR3 sequence: CASSGMGVLGWDTQYF. The CDR3 nucleotides are TGTGCCAGCAGTGGGATGGGAGTTTTGGGTTGGGATACGCAGTATTTT.

The J gene is TRBJ2-4, the V gene TRBV10-3; D may match TRBD1 or TRBD2 (6 bases each). The CDR3 extends over 17 amino acids. The germline CDR1 and CDR2 sequences are ENHRY and SYGVKD. The V and J ends lost 2 bases and 1 base respectively, with 15 bases between them. CDR3 region: CAISEAGEVWAKNIQYF. CDR3 coding DNA: TGTGCCATCAGTGAGGCAGGGGAGGTTTGGGCCAAAAACATTCAGTACTTC.

The chain recombines TRBV2 with TRBJ2-1; D is uncertain. Between the trimmed V and J ends, which lost 6 bases and 5 bases, there was a span of 14 bases. This CDR3 is built from 14 residues. Germline-derived CDR1 and CDR2 are SNHLY and FYNNEI. The CDR3 reads CASRSPLVNNEQFF. The CDR3 DNA follows: TGTGCCAGCAGATCTCCGCTGGTCAACAATGAGCAGTTCTTC.

The chain links TRBV5-5 to TRBJ1-1; D unresolved. Germline assignment: CDR1 SGHKS and CDR2 YYEKEE (reference sequence). This CDR3 contains 14 residues. With 0 bases removed from V and 5 bases from J, the gap between germline ends came to 11 bases. In nucleotides, the CDR3 is TGTGCCAGCAGCTTGGAGCATGATTCGACTGAAGCTTTCTTT. Protein sequence: CASSLEHDSTEAFF.

The chain joins TRBV7-6 to TRBJ1-6; 9 nucleotides agree with TRBD1. V trimming: 3 bases; J trimming: 7 bases; junction bases outside the gene matches: 1. The CDR3 spans 14 residues. Germline V lookup: CDR1 SGHVS, CDR2 FNYEAQ. CDR3 nucleotides: TGTGCCAGCAGCTTCGGGACAGGGAATTCACCCCTCCACTTT. Translated: CASSFGTGNSPLHF.

V is TRBV19 and J is TRBJ2-7; tentatively, D is TRBD2 (6 bases). Trimming stripped 4 bases from V and 0 bases from J, with 16 bases between. This CDR3 is 16 amino acids long. The germline gives CDR1 LNHDA, CDR2 SQIVND (reference sequence). Here the CDR3 reads CASSKRGGLSSYEQYF. The CDR3 coding sequence is TGTGCCAGTAGTAAACGTGGAGGGCTAAGCTCCTACGAGCAGTACTTC. The full variable domain, with the rest looked up from reference TRBV19 and TRBJ2-7, is DGGITQSPKYLFRKEGQNVTLSCEQNLNHDAMYWYRQDPGQGLRLIYYSQIVNDFQKGDIAEGYSVSREKKESFPLTVTSAQKNPTAFYLCASSKRGGLSSYEQYFGPGTRLTVT.

The chain employs TRBV11-2 and TRBJ1-1; weak D call: TRBD1 (5 bases). Germline V CDR1 and CDR2: SGHAT, FQNNGV. Between the trimmed V and J ends, which lost 2 bases and 6 bases, there was a span of 13 bases. CDR3 size: 14 residues. This CDR3 is CASSLLGVLAEAFF. The CDR3 nucleotides read TGTGCCAGCAGCTTATTGGGGGTTTTGGCTGAAGCTTTCTTT.